The clone carrying this T cell receptor (beta chain) appeared many times. Molecular barcoded adaptors covering alpha/delta and beta/gamma chains were used on about 0.4 ug RNA. TCRdb called the reads again in MiXCR, with one record for every CDR3 protein. This table has fewer than 150,000 distinct CDR3 sequences, 10% to 15% appearing once. This record comes from a study of read filtering for tumor transcriptome and immune sequencing. Across the study: Fewer than 10 patients were R-ISS I, 16 were R-ISS II, six or seven were R-ISS III. DNase treatment preceded whole-transcriptome library preparation. IR-seq gave about 4.05 to 11 million TCR reads per sample; RNA-seq gave about 80 to 1273.

Germline V lookup: CDR1 MGHRA, CDR2 YSYEKL. V was pared by 4 bases and J by 2 bases, with 1 base of the junction left unmatched. The CDR3 is 16 residues long. What was sequenced was a population of CD138-negative cells sorted from bone marrow. The receptor comes from a donor aged 40 or older with multiple myeloma. The V call is TRBV4-1, the J call TRBJ2-2; TRBD2 matches 13 bases. The CDR3 loop is CASSPGLAGNTGELFF. The DNA of the CDR3 is TGCGCCAGCAGCCCGGGACTAGCGGGAAACACCGGGGAGCTGTTTTTT.